These 9 T cell receptor beta chains were sequenced from one sample in a study of identical twins (dated by TCRdb to 2016 to 2017). Libraries came from 5' RACE. These reads were obtained on an Illumina HiSeq 2000. Starting from the raw public reads, TCRdb applied fastp trimming at Q25, assembled clones with MiXCR and retained in-frame beta chains. All rows with the same CDR3 protein become a single entry with the most common DNA and genes. Within this sample are 350,000 or so distinct CDR3 sequences, with about 9% of them counted one time only. Of the sample, about 9.1% is held by the ten largest clones. Sequences were obtained from naive T cells sorted from blood. The cell subset or site label, as the study defines it: cells isolated with a human naive T-cell isolation kit. The receptors shown here come from a woman aged 45 to 65 in good health.

The rearrangement joins TRBV12-3 or TRBV12-4 to TRBJ2-1, with 13 nucleotides matching TRBD2. This CDR3 has 16 residues. Unmatched junction bases numbered 4, after V lost 5 bases and J lost 3 bases. CDR3 nucleotide sequence: TGTGCCAGCAGTCGGACTAGCGGGAGCTACTACAATGAGCAGTTCTTC. This encodes CASSRTSGSYYNEQFF.

CDR3 loop: CASSFQPTSGRAGTQYF. For the CDR3, the DNA is TGCGCCAGCAGCTTCCAACCGACTAGCGGGAGGGCCGGTACGCAGTATTTT. V usage is TRBV5-1 and J usage is TRBJ2-3; 14 bases map to TRBD2. The junction had 10 bases not matched to a gene; V was cut back by 2 bases and J by 8 bases. This CDR3 comprises 17 residues. Per the germline V gene, CDR1 is SGHRS and CDR2 is YFSETQ.

Many counts were recorded for this clonotype. V is TRBV12-3 or TRBV12-4 and J is TRBJ2-3, with 7 bases that match TRBD2. Trimming cost V 2 bases and J 4 bases; bases outside gene matches: 6. This CDR3 spans 15 amino acids. The CDR3 bases are TGTGCCAGCAGTTTAAAAGGCGGGAGCTCAGATACGCAGTATTTT. Translating gives CASSLKGGSSDTQYF.

This clonotype was seen a few times. V gene TRBV4-1 combines with J gene TRBJ1-4; 9 bases fit TRBD1. CDR1 and CDR2 from the germline V gene are MGHRA and YSYEKL. The CDR3 has 18 residues. Unmatched junction bases numbered 12, after V lost 0 bases and J lost 7 bases. CDR3 region: CASSQEEWSTGGTEKLFF. The CDR3 DNA reads TGCGCCAGCAGCCAAGAAGAGTGGTCGACAGGGGGGACTGAAAAACTGTTTTTT.

This clonotype was counted only a few times. The chain has TRBV20-1 and TRBJ2-1, with no clear D. CDR3 length: 13 residues. V was pared by 5 bases and J by 3 bases, with 11 bases between. Germline V gives CDR1 DFQATT, CDR2 SNEGSKA (reference sequence). This chain's CDR3 is CSAPGINYNEQFF. Written as DNA, the CDR3 is TGCAGTGCTCCTGGGATCAACTACAATGAGCAGTTCTTC.

This clonotype was seen many times. The chain combines TRBV7-3 with TRBJ2-1, with D perhaps TRBD1 (5 bases). The CDR3 contains 16 residues. Germline loops: CDR1 SGHTA, CDR2 FQGTGA. V was pared by 2 bases and J by 9 bases, with 20 bases between. This CDR3 is CASSLSGMGISGEQFF. CDR3 DNA: TGTGCCAGCAGCTTATCAGGGATGGGTATCTCGGGTGAGCAGTTCTTC.

CDR3 nucleotides: TGTGCCAGCAGATGGGGGGGATTGGGGCAGCTCTCCTACGAGCAGTACTTC. Its protein is CASRWGGLGQLSYEQYF. The chain has TRBV12-3 or TRBV12-4 and TRBJ2-7; 7 positions agree with TRBD2. The CDR3 consists of 17 residues. After removal of 6 bases from V and 0 bases from J, the junction contained 14 bases not matched to a gene.

In its sample, this clonotype was seen a few times. V is TRBV29-1 and J is TRBJ1-3, with D unclear. This CDR3 region has 12 residues. Trimming cost V 5 bases and J 5 bases, with 10 bases left between them. CDR1 and CDR2 from the germline V gene are SQVTM and ANQGSEA. The CDR3 DNA reads as TGCAGCGTTAAGGACGGTCGAAACACCATATATTTT. Protein sequence: CSVKDGRNTIYF. The entire variable domain, with the rest obtained from reference TRBV29-1 and TRBJ1-3, is as follows: SAVISQKPSRDICQRGTSLTIQCQVDSQVTMMFWYRQQPGQSLTLIATANQGSEATYESGFVIDKFPISRPNLTFSTLTVSNMSPEDSSIYLCSVKDGRNTIYFGEGSWLTVV.

This clonotype was found many times. This chain uses TRBV5-5 with TRBJ1-3; 9 bases fit TRBD1. Germline CDR1 and CDR2: SGHKS and YYEKEE (reference sequence). CDR3 length: 17 amino acids. J gave up 4 bases and V 0 bases, and 8 bases lay outside the gene matches. The CDR3 sequence: CASSLGRDRVFGNTIYF. DNA for the CDR3: TGTGCCAGCAGCTTGGGTCGGGACAGGGTTTTCGGAAACACCATATATTTT.